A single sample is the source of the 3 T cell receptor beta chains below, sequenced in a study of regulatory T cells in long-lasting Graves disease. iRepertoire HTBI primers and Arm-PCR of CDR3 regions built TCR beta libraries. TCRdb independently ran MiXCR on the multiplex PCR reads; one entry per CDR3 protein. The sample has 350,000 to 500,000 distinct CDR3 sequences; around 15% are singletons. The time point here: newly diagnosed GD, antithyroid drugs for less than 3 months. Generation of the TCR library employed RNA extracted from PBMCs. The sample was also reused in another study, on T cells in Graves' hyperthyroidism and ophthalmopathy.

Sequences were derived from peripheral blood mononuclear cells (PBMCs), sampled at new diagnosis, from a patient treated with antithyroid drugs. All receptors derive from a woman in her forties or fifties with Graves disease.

The CDR3 reads CASSIDRGHGYTF. CDR3 coding DNA: TGTGCCAGCAGTATCGACAGGGGACATGGCTACACCTTC. The chain links TRBV6-1 to TRBJ1-2; 8 bases agree with TRBD1. Per germline, CDR1 MNHNS and CDR2 SASEGT. Trimming took 5 bases from V and 6 from J; bases not matched to a gene: 5. This CDR3 is 13 amino acids long.

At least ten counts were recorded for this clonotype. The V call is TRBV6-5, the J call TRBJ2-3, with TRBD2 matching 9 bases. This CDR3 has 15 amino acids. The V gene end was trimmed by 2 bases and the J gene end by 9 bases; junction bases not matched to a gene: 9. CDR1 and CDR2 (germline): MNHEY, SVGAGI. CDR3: CASSYGVAGDSTQYF. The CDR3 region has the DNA TGTGCCAGCAGTTACGGGGTAGCGGGAGATAGCACGCAGTATTTT.

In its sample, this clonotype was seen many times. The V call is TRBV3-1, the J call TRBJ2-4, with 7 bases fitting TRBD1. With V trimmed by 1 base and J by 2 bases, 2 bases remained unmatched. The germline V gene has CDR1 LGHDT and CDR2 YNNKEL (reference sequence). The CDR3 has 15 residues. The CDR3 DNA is TGTGCCAGCAGCCAAGGAGGGGGCTCCAAAAACATTCAGTACTTC. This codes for CASSQGGGSKNIQYF.